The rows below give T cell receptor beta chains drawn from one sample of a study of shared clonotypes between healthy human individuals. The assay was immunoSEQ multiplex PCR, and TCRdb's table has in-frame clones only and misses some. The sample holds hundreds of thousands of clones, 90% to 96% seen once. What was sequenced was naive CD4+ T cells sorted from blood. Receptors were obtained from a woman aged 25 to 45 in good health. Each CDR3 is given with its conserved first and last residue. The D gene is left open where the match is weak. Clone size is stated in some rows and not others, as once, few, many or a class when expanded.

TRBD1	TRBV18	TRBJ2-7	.	CASSPPRPLGQGVYEQYF	TGTGCCAGCTCACCTCCCCGACCCCTTGGACAGGGGGTCTACGAGCAGTACTTC
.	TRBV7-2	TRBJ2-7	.	CASSLGHVGEQYF	TGTGCCAGCAGCCTGGGACATGTGGGCGAGCAGTACTTC
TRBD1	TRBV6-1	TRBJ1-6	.	CASSDGQGAYIASPLHF	TGTGCCAGCAGTGACGGACAGGGGGCTTATATTGCTTCACCCCTCCACTTT
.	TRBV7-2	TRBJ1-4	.	CASTTGQAYEKLFF	TGTGCCAGCACCACTGGGCAGGCCTATGAAAAACTGTTTTTT
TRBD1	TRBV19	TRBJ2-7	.	CASAIQGASDEQYF	TGTGCCAGTGCTATACAGGGGGCGTCGGACGAGCAGTACTTC
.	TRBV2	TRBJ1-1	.	CASSVSLGLATQIIPEAFF	TGTGCCAGCAGTGTGAGTTTGGGACTCGCAACCCAGATAATCCCTGAAGCTTTCTTT
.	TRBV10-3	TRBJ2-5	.	CAIRQGAGETQYF	TGTGCCATCAGACAGGGAGCGGGAGAGACCCAGTACTTC
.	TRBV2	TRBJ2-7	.	CASSTGEGRSQGEQYF	TGTGCCAGCTCGACCGGAGAGGGGAGATCCCAGGGCGAGCAGTACTTC
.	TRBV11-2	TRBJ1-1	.	CASSFPGRRSTEAFF	TGTGCCAGCAGCTTTCCCGGACGGAGGAGCACTGAAGCTTTCTTT
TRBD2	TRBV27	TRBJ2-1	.	CASRKRAGGDNEQFF	TGTGCCAGCAGAAAAAGGGCGGGGGGGGACAATGAGCAGTTCTTC
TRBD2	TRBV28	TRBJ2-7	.	CASSAPSGRSYEQYF	TGTGCCAGCAGTGCGCCTAGCGGGAGATCCTACGAGCAGTACTTC
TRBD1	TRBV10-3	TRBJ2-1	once	CAIRSGTGAPTSEQFF	TGTGCCATCAGGTCCGGGACAGGGGCACCAACTTCTGAGCAGTTCTTC
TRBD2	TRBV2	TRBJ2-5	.	CASGDGGARETQYF	TGTGCCAGCGGGGACGGGGGGGCTAGGGAGACCCAGTACTTC
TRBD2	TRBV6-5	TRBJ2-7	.	CASAKPGLAPYEQYF	TGTGCCAGCGCCAAACCGGGACTAGCGCCTTACGAGCAGTACTTC
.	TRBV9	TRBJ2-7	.	CASSAGPTQTYEQYF	TGTGCCAGCAGCGCGGGGCCCACACAAACCTACGAGCAGTACTTC
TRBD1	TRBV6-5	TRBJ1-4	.	CASSYIRTGGEKLFF	TGTGCCAGCAGTTACATCCGGACAGGGGGTGAAAAACTGTTTTTT
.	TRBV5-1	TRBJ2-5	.	CASSSDGIQETQYF	TGCGCCAGCAGCTCCGACGGAATACAAGAGACCCAGTACTTC
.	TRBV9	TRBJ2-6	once	CASSKRQEPPGANVLTF	TGTGCCAGCAGCAAACGACAGGAACCCCCTGGGGCCAACGTCCTGACTTTC
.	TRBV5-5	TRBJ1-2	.	CASSRTDNYGYTF	TGTGCCAGCAGCCGGACTGACAACTATGGCTACACCTTC
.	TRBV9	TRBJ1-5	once	CASSVWGRRRYSNQPQHF	TGTGCCAGCAGCGTATGGGGCAGGCGCCGATATAGCAATCAGCCCCAGCATTTT
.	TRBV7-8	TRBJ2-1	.	CASSLAVSSSYNEQFF	TGTGCCAGCAGCTTAGCGGTTTCTAGCTCCTACAATGAGCAGTTCTTC
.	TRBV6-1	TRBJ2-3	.	CASSGGWGTDTQYF	TGTGCCAGCAGTGGCGGGTGGGGCACAGATACGCAGTATTTT
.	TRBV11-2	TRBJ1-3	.	CASSLPGRGKRVGNTIYF	TGTGCCAGCAGCTTACCCGGCCGAGGGAAGAGGGTAGGAAACACCATATATTTT
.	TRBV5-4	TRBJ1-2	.	CASSFQVGRRAYGYTF	TGTGCCAGCAGCTTTCAGGTGGGCCGACGGGCGTATGGCTACACCTTC
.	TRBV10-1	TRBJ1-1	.	CASSESPDTEAFF	TGCGCCAGCAGTGAGTCTCCGGACACTGAAGCTTTCTTT
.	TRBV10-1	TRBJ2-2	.	CASLRGGNTGELFF	TGCGCCAGCTTGAGGGGTGGGAACACCGGGGAGCTGTTTTTT
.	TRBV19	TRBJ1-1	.	CASKDINTEAFF	TGTGCCAGTAAGGACATAAACACTGAAGCTTTCTTT
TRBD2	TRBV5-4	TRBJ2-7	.	CASSLGTGGHYEQYF	TGTGCCAGCAGCTTGGGGACGGGAGGCCACTACGAGCAGTACTTC
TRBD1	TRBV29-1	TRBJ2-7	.	CSVLKPGQSSYEQYF	TGCAGCGTTTTAAAACCGGGACAGTCATCCTACGAGCAGTACTTC
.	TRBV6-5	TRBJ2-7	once	CASGLSSVLYEQYF	TGTGCCAGCGGATTGTCTAGCGTACTCTACGAGCAGTACTTC
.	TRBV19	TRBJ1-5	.	CASSIRKNSNQPQHF	TGTGCCAGTAGTATCAGGAAAAATAGCAATCAGCCCCAGCATTTT
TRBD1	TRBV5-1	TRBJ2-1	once	CASSRDRGTYNEQFF	TGCGCCAGCAGCAGGGACAGGGGTACCTACAATGAGCAGTTCTTC
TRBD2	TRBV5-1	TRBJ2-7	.	CASSLGRRLAGDEQYF	TGCGCCAGCAGCCTAGGACGGCGACTAGCGGGAGACGAGCAGTACTTC
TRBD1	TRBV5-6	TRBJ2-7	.	CASSLVGTGPHEQYF	TGTGCCAGCAGCTTGGTGGGGACAGGGCCCCACGAGCAGTACTTC
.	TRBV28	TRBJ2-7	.	CASSSQDRLYEQYF	TGTGCCAGCAGTTCCCAGGACAGACTCTACGAGCAGTACTTC
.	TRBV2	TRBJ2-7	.	CASSEKLTHLYEQYF	TGTGCCAGCAGTGAAAAACTGACACATCTTTACGAGCAGTACTTC
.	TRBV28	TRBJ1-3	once	CASSLYRGPGNTIYF	TGTGCCAGCAGTTTGTACCGCGGGCCTGGAAACACCATATATTTT
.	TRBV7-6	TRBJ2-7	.	CASEVYEQYF	TGTGCCAGTGAAGTTTACGAGCAGTACTTC
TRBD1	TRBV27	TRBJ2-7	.	CASSFRQGEGSYEQYF	TGTGCCAGCAGTTTCCGACAGGGGGAGGGTTCCTACGAGCAGTACTTC
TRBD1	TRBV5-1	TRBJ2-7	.	CASSPGQGAYEQYF	TGCGCCAGCAGCCCGGGACAGGGGGCTTACGAGCAGTACTTC
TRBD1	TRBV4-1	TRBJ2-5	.	CASSSEDRARETQYF	TGCGCCAGCAGCTCTGAGGACAGGGCGCGGGAGACCCAGTACTTC
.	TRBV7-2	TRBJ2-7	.	CASSLGQGFFYEQYF	TGTGCCAGCAGCTTAGGGCAGGGGTTTTTCTACGAGCAGTACTTC
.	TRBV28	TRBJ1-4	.	CASSLRGGTTRNEKLFF	TGTGCCAGCAGTCTCCGGGGAGGTACGACGCGTAATGAAAAACTGTTTTTT
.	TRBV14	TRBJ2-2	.	CASSQEGWNTGELFF	TGTGCCAGCAGCCAAGAAGGATGGAACACCGGGGAGCTGTTTTTT
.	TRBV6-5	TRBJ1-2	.	CASSYSGEGGYTF	TGTGCCAGCAGTTACTCGGGAGAGGGTGGCTACACCTTC
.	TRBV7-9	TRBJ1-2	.	CANQGPNNYGYTF	TGTGCCAACCAGGGACCGAATAACTATGGCTACACCTTC
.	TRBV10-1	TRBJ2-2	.	CASKRRQSTGELFF	TGCGCCAGCAAGAGACGACAGTCCACCGGGGAGCTGTTTTTT